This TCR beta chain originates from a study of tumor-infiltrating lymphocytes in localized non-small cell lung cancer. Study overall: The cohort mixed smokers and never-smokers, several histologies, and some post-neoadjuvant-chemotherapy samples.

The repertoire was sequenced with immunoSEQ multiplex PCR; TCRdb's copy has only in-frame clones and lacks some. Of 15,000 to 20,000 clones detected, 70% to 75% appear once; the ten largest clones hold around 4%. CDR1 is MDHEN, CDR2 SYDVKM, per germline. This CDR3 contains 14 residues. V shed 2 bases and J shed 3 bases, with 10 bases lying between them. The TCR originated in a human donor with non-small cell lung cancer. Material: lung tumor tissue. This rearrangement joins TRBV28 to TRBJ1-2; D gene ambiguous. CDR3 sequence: CASSLNAAHYGYTF. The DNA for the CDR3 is TGTGCCAGCAGTTTAAATGCCGCCCACTATGGCTACACCTTC.